These 30 T cell receptor beta chains originate from one sample sequenced in a study of T cell responses to AZD1222 COVID-19 vaccine. The repertoire was sequenced with immunoSEQ multiplex PCR; TCRdb's copy has only in-frame clones and lacks some. This table has 120,000 to 150,000 clones, 88% appearing once. This sample comprised peripheral blood, obtained 28 days after the second dose of the MenACWY control vaccine. The receptors come from an adult who received the MenACWY meningococcal vaccine as a control.

This clone occurred a few times. The V call is TRBV5-1, the J call TRBJ1-1; D is perhaps TRBD1 (6 bases). The germline V gene encodes CDR1 SGHRS and CDR2 YFSETQ. Trimming took off 7 bases at V and 5 bases at J, with 12 bases between the two ends. CDR3 length: 12 amino acids. CDR3 protein: CASQETGTEAFF. The CDR3 DNA reads as TGCGCCAGCCAGGAAACAGGGACTGAAGCTTTCTTT.

This chain uses TRBV18 with TRBJ2-7; 9 positions agree with TRBD1. From germline, CDR1 is KGHSH and CDR2 LQKENI. Trimming cost V 5 bases and J 5 bases; bases outside gene matches: 7. The CDR3 extends over 14 amino acids. Here the CDR3 DNA reads TGTGCCAGCTCATTGCCGGGACAGGGCCACGAGCAGTACTTC. Translated: CASSLPGQGHEQYF. Full variable domain (outside the CDR3, taken from reference TRBV18 and TRBJ2-7): NAGVMQNPRHLVRRRGQEARLRCSPMKGHSHVYWYRQLPEEGLKFMVYLQKENIIDESGMPKERFSAEFPKEGPSILRIQQVVRGDSAAYFCASSLPGQGHEQYFGPGTRLTVT.

This chain joins TRBV7-3 and TRBJ1-4; D may be TRBD1 (6 bases). Germline V gene sequence: CDR1 SGHTA, CDR2 FQGTGA. This CDR3 has 12 amino acids. V was clipped by 4 bases and J by 8 bases, with 8 bases between them. For the CDR3, the DNA is TGTGCCAGCAGCTACGACAGGGAAAAACTGTTTTTT. It is translated as CASSYDREKLFF.

V is TRBV7-9 and J is TRBJ2-3; D gene ambiguous. CDR1 and CDR2 (germline): SEHNR, FQNEAQ (reference sequence). The V gene lost 5 bases and the J gene lost 5 bases, with 8 bases spanning the gap. The CDR3 runs to 12 residues. The CDR3 sequence is CASSATEDTQYF. In DNA form, the CDR3 reads TGTGCCAGCAGCGCCACTGAAGATACGCAGTATTTT.

J is TRBJ1-5 and V is TRBV7-8; D gene ambiguous. The germline V gene has CDR1 SGHVS and CDR2 FQNEAQ. This CDR3 region has 12 residues. The germline V and J ends were trimmed by 0 bases and 9 bases, with 6 bases remaining between them. Here the CDR3 DNA reads TGTGCCAGCAGCTTAGCCGGAAGGCCCCAGCATTTT. It specifies CASSLAGRPQHF.

This chain links TRBV11-3 with TRBJ2-7; possibly TRBD2 for D (5 bases). Per germline, CDR1 SGHNT and CDR2 YENEEA. The CDR3 is 14 amino acids. Trimming left V 5 bases short and J 2 bases short, with 13 bases between. Written as DNA, the CDR3 is TGTGCCAGCAGCGAGTCCGGACTCACCTACGAGCAGTACTTC. It translates to CASSESGLTYEQYF.

The gene calls are TRBV5-1 and TRBJ2-2, with D hard to call. Germline V gives CDR1 SGHRS, CDR2 YFSETQ. The CDR3 has 14 residues. Trimming took 4 bases from V and 3 from J, leaving 10 bases between them. Here the CDR3 DNA reads TGCGCCAGCAGCCCGGCCCCGGACACCGGGGAGCTGTTTTTT. This codes for CASSPAPDTGELFF.

The chain links TRBV27 to TRBJ2-6; TRBD1 is a possible D gene (5 bases). CDR1 and CDR2 from the germline V gene are MNHEY and SMNVEV (reference sequence). V shed 2 bases and J shed 0 bases, with 20 bases lying between them. This CDR3 has 20 amino acids. The CDR3 DNA follows: TGTGCCAGCAGTTTAATGCGGCCCGGCAGGGTCTCCTCTGGGGCCAACGTCCTGACTTTC. Encoded protein: CASSLMRPGRVSSGANVLTF.

This rearrangement joins TRBV2 to TRBJ2-7; a possible D gene is TRBD1 (6 bases). The V end was cut by 2 bases, the J end by 1 base, with 12 bases between. This CDR3 is built from 15 residues. Germline CDR1 SNHLY, CDR2 FYNNEI. CDR3 nucleotides: TGTGCCAGCAGTGAAATCGGGACACGTTCCTACGAGCAGTACTTC. Its protein product is CASSEIGTRSYEQYF.

V and J are TRBV2 and TRBJ1-5; the match to TRBD1 covers 7 bases. Germline assignment: CDR1 SNHLY and CDR2 FYNNEI. The CDR3 runs 16 residues. The J segment lost 0 bases and the V segment lost 6 bases, leaving 8 bases of the junction unmatched. The CDR3 sequence is CASSLDRTLSNQPQHF. For the CDR3, the DNA is TGTGCCAGCAGCCTGGACAGGACTCTTAGCAATCAGCCCCAGCATTTT.

The V call is TRBV6-5, the J call TRBJ1-1; the D gene is possibly TRBD1 (5 bases). V shed 2 bases and J shed 6 bases, with 16 bases lying between them. This CDR3 comprises 15 residues. CDR1 and CDR2 (germline): MNHEY, SVGAGI. The chain's CDR3 is CASSYAEGSLPEAFF. Here the CDR3 DNA reads TGTGCCAGCAGTTACGCAGAGGGGTCCCTGCCTGAAGCTTTCTTT.

The chain carries TRBV12-3 or TRBV12-4 and TRBJ2-1; D not certain. Trimming shortened V by 7 bases and J by 8 bases, and 12 bases separated the two germline ends. CDR3 length: 12 residues. The CDR3 protein is CASTLSRDEQFF. DNA of the CDR3: TGTGCCAGCACTCTTTCCCGTGATGAGCAGTTCTTC.

The CDR3 is CASKKQGSYTGELFF. In nucleotides, the CDR3 is TGTGCCAGCAAGAAGCAGGGTTCGTACACCGGGGAGCTGTTTTTT. This sequence joins TRBV2 and TRBJ2-2; possible D gene TRBD1, 5 bases. The CDR3 has 15 amino acids. CDR1 SNHLY and CDR2 FYNNEI come from the germline V gene. V was trimmed by 7 bases and J by 3 bases, leaving 15 bases between them.

The chain has TRBV15 and TRBJ1-2; D unclear. Germline V gene lookup returns CDR1 LNHNV and CDR2 YYDKDF (reference sequence). The CDR3 has 14 amino acids. With 0 bases removed from V and 5 bases from J, the gap between germline ends came to 10 bases. CDR3 nucleotides: TGTGCCACCAGCAGAGAGGGCAGCAGATATGGCTACACCTTC. Amino acid sequence: CATSREGSRYGYTF.

The chain links TRBV7-2 to TRBJ1-3, with 8 bases matching TRBD1. CDR3 size: 14 residues. After removal of 5 bases from V and 2 bases from J, the junction contained 2 bases not matched to a gene. The V gene's germline CDR1 is SGHTA and CDR2 FQGNSA. The CDR3 DNA follows: TGTGCCAGCAGCCAGGACAGGGCTGGAAACACCATATATTTT. Its translation: CASSQDRAGNTIYF.

The chain is built from TRBV6-5 and TRBJ1-2; tentatively, D is TRBD1 (5 bases). CDR3 size: 15 residues. V gave up 9 bases and J gave up 4 bases, with 21 bases separating them. CDR1 is MNHEY and CDR2 is SVGAGI in the germline V gene. The CDR3 spells CASTEGGGNVYGYTF. As DNA, the CDR3 is TGTGCCAGTACGGAGGGTGGGGGGAACGTCTATGGCTACACCTTC.

This clone was counted a single time. V and J are TRBV29-1 and TRBJ1-3; D remains unclear. The length of the CDR3 is 12 residues. Germline CDR1 SQVTM, CDR2 ANQGSEA. Trimming took 4 bases from V and 6 from J, leaving 10 bases between them. The CDR3 here is CSVAGYENTIYF. The CDR3 DNA reads as TGCAGCGTTGCTGGGTACGAAAACACCATATATTTT.

CDR3 nucleotides: TGTGCCAGCTTTCGGACAGGGGAGGACTATGGCTACACCTTC. Its translation is CASFRTGEDYGYTF. The rearrangement links TRBV18 to TRBJ1-2; TRBD1 matches 9 bases. Germline trimming cut 7 bases from V and 3 bases from J; bases unmatched to any gene: 6. The germline CDR1 and CDR2 sequences are KGHSH and LQKENI. This CDR3 contains 14 residues.

This chain joins TRBV3-1 (or the pseudogene TRBV3-2) and TRBJ1-2; D not resolved. The CDR3 extends over 14 amino acids. Germline V gives CDR1 LGHDT, CDR2 YNNKEL (reference sequence). The V gene lost 4 bases and the J gene lost 8 bases, with 17 bases spanning the gap. CDR3 protein: CASSRLAREGGYTF. As DNA, the CDR3 is TGTGCCAGCAGCCGCCTCGCCCGGGAGGGAGGCTACACCTTC.

The chain couples TRBV19 to TRBJ2-3; the D gene is possibly TRBD1 (5 bases). The CDR3 extends over 17 amino acids. The V gene's germline CDR1 is LNHDA and CDR2 SQIVND (reference sequence). Between the trimmed V and J ends, which lost 6 bases and 4 bases, there was a span of 23 bases. In DNA form, the CDR3 reads TGTGCCAGTAGAGTGGGGTCGGCAGGGCGTCTCCCAGATACGCAGTATTTT. It encodes CASRVGSAGRLPDTQYF.

The chain recombines TRBV5-1 with TRBJ1-3; a possible D gene is TRBD1 (5 bases). Germline V gene sequence: CDR1 SGHRS, CDR2 YFSETQ. This CDR3 contains 15 residues. The V gene lost 4 bases and the J gene lost 0 bases, with 11 bases spanning the gap. The CDR3 sequence is CASSPEGHSGNTIYF. The CDR3 DNA reads TGCGCCAGCAGCCCGGAGGGGCACTCTGGAAACACCATATATTTT.

J is TRBJ2-7 and V is TRBV11-2; D is ambiguous. Germline-derived CDR1 and CDR2 are SGHAT and FQNNGV. The CDR3 spans 14 residues. The germline V and J ends were trimmed by 2 bases and 3 bases, with 11 bases remaining between them. Here the CDR3 reads CASSLRTAVYEQYF. The CDR3 DNA reads TGTGCCAGCAGCTTAAGAACGGCGGTCTACGAGCAGTACTTC.

This clone appeared a few times. V and J are TRBV25-1 and TRBJ1-4; 7 positions agree with TRBD1. V trimming: 6 bases; J trimming: 5 bases; junction bases outside the gene matches: 12. From germline, CDR1 is MGHDK and CDR2 SYGVNS. This CDR3 has 16 residues. This chain's CDR3 is CASRGGGGVRNEKLFF. In nucleotides, the CDR3 is TGTGCCAGCAGGGGGGGAGGGGGCGTCAGGAATGAAAAACTGTTTTTT.

This chain joins TRBV24-1 and TRBJ2-2; possibly TRBD1 for D (6 bases). The germline V gene encodes CDR1 KGHDR and CDR2 SFDVKD. The V and J ends lost 5 bases and 1 base respectively, with 13 bases between them. This CDR3 comprises 16 residues. CDR3 in amino acids: CATSAPTGQNTGELFF. The CDR3 bases are TGTGCCACCAGTGCCCCGACAGGACAGAACACCGGGGAGCTGTTTTTT.

The rearrangement uses TRBV18 and TRBJ1-1, with TRBD1 identical over 8 bases. Germline V gives CDR1 KGHSH, CDR2 LQKENI. The length of the CDR3 is 17 residues. Losses at the gene ends were 3 bases for V and 5 bases for J; bases not matched to a gene: 14. The CDR3 sequence: CASSPALRAGGGTEAFF. CDR3 in DNA: TGTGCCAGCTCACCGGCCCTTAGGGCAGGGGGCGGGACTGAAGCTTTCTTT. The full variable domain, in which reference TRBV18 and TRBJ1-1 provide the parts outside the CDR3, is NAGVMQNPRHLVRRRGQEARLRCSPMKGHSHVYWYRQLPEEGLKFMVYLQKENIIDESGMPKERFSAEFPKEGPSILRIQQVVRGDSAAYFCASSPALRAGGGTEAFFGQGTRLTVV.

The chain carries TRBV3-1 (or the pseudogene TRBV3-2) and TRBJ1-6; the D is unclear. Trimming cost V 1 base and J 8 bases, with 9 bases left between them. Germline CDR1 reads LGHDT; CDR2 reads YNNKEL (reference sequence). This CDR3 has 14 amino acids. This CDR3 reads CASSQALGYSPLHF. In nucleotides, the CDR3 is TGTGCCAGCAGCCAAGCTTTGGGGTATTCACCCCTCCACTTT.

The CDR3 DNA reads as TGTGCCTGGAGTGACCTGGGTGAGCAGTTCTTC. It codes for CAWSDLGEQFF. The chain has TRBV30 and TRBJ2-1; D is ambiguous. Germline assignment: CDR1 GTSNPN and CDR2 SVGIG (reference sequence). This CDR3 contains 11 residues. The V and J ends lost 1 base and 9 bases respectively, with 7 bases between them.

This clone has only a few counts. The chain couples TRBV27 to TRBJ2-2; D tentatively fits TRBD1 or TRBD2 (5 bases each). CDR3 length equals 17 residues. V was pared by 8 bases and J by 3 bases, with 22 bases between. Germline loops: CDR1 MNHEY, CDR2 SMNVEV (reference sequence). This CDR3 reads CASLSTRGAVYTGELFF. The CDR3, as DNA: TGTGCCAGCCTCTCTACGAGGGGCGCGGTTTACACCGGGGAGCTGTTTTTT.

The chain combines TRBV6-5 with TRBJ2-3, with 7 bases identical to TRBD1. The ends lost 0 bases at V and 4 bases at J; junction bases unmatched: 4. There are 15 residues in the CDR3. Germline V CDR1 and CDR2: MNHEY, SVGAGI. DNA for the CDR3: TGTGCCAGCAGTTACTCGGGACAGTTCGCAGATACGCAGTATTTT. This translates into CASSYSGQFADTQYF.

Here the CDR3 reads CASSLGTANTGELFF. DNA of the CDR3: TGTGCCAGCAGTTTAGGGACGGCGAACACCGGGGAGCTGTTTTTT. The chain employs TRBV27 and TRBJ2-2, with D perhaps being TRBD1 or TRBD2 (5 bases each). Trimming stripped 2 bases from V and 0 bases from J, with 7 bases between. CDR3 length: 15 amino acids. CDR1 is MNHEY, CDR2 SMNVEV, per germline (reference sequence).